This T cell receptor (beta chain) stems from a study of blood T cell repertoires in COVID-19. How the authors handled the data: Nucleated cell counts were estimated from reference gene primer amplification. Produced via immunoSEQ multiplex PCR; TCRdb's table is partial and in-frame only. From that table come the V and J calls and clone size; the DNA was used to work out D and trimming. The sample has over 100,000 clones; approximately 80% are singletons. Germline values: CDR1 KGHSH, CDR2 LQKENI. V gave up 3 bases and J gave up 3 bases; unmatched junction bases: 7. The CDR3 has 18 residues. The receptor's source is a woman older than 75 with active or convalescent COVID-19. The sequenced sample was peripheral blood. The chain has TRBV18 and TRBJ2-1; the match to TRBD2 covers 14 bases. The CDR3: CASSPPGTSGSVYNEQFF. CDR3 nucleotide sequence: TGTGCCAGCTCACCTCCTGGGACTAGCGGGAGTGTCTACAATGAGCAGTTCTTC. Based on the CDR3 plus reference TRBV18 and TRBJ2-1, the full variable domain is NAGVMQNPRHLVRRRGQEARLRCSPMKGHSHVYWYRQLPEEGLKFMVYLQKENIIDESGMPKERFSAEFPKEGPSILRIQQVVRGDSAAYFCASSPPGTSGSVYNEQFFGPGTRLTVL.